These 29 T cell receptor beta chains came from one sample sequenced in a study of blood T cell repertoires in COVID-19. Profiling relied on immunoSEQ multiplex PCR, and the TCRdb table lists in-frame clones only, not all of them. The data show around 50,000 clones, with about 83% seen just once and roughly 4.8% held by the top ten. Sequencing was performed on peripheral blood. Every receptor here comes from a man aged 40-49 years with active COVID-19.

This clone was counted only a few times. The CDR3 DNA is TGTGCCACCCAGGGGTCTGGAAACACCATATATTTT. Its protein is CATQGSGNTIYF. This chain joins TRBV28 and TRBJ1-3; possible D gene TRBD1, 6 bases. Per the germline V gene, CDR1 is MDHEN and CDR2 is SYDVKM. Deletions cut 10 bases from V and 1 base from J, with 8 bases between. CDR3 length: 12 residues. The full variable domain, completed using reference TRBV28 and TRBJ1-3, is DVKVTQSSRYLVKRTGEKVFLECVQDMDHENMFWYRQDPGLGLRLIYFSYDVKMKEKGDIPEGYSVSREKKERFSLILESASTNQTSMYLCATQGSGNTIYFGEGSWLTVV.

The chain links TRBV5-3 to TRBJ2-7; 11 bases are shared with TRBD1. TRBV5-3 is an ORF, with its function uncertain. The trim removed 5 bases at V and 0 bases at J, leaving 7 bases unmatched. The CDR3 has 16 residues. The DNA of the CDR3 is TGTGCCAGAAGGCCGGACAGGGGGCAGAGCTCCTACGAGCAGTACTTC. Translation: CARRPDRGQSSYEQYF.

The J gene is TRBJ2-1, the V gene TRBV6-5, with TRBD2 matching 9 bases. CDR3 size: 15 residues. Germline trimming cut 4 bases from V and 0 bases from J; bases unmatched to any gene: 1. The germline CDR1 and CDR2 sequences are MNHEY and SVGAGI. CDR3 amino acids: CASSFSGSSYNEQFF. The CDR3, as DNA: TGTGCCAGCAGTTTTAGCGGGAGCTCCTACAATGAGCAGTTCTTC.

The CDR3 bases are TGTGCCACCAGCAGAGATCAGTTGGTCTCTGGAAACACCATATATTTT. Translating gives CATSRDQLVSGNTIYF. This chain links TRBV15 with TRBJ1-3; no reliable D call. Trimming shortened V by 0 bases and J by 0 bases, and 9 bases separated the two germline ends. The germline gives CDR1 LNHNV, CDR2 YYDKDF (reference sequence). There are 16 residues in the CDR3. Using reference TRBV15 and TRBJ1-3 for the parts outside the CDR3, the full variable domain is DAMVIQNPRYQVTQFGKPVTLSCSQTLNHNVMYWYQQKSSQAPKLLFHYYDKDFNNEADTPDNFQSRRPNTSFCFLDIRSPGLGDTAMYLCATSRDQLVSGNTIYFGEGSWLTVV.

The gene calls are TRBV10-3 and TRBJ1-2, with a weak D call TRBD1 (6 bases). CDR1 and CDR2 (germline): ENHRY, SYGVKD. The ends were cut back, 10 bases at V and 2 bases at J, with 29 bases in the middle. CDR3 length: 18 residues. The CDR3 loop is CATTLGTPPHDRNYGYTF. In DNA, the CDR3 is TGTGCCACGACACTGGGGACACCGCCACATGACCGAAACTATGGCTACACCTTC.

The rearrangement links TRBV28 to TRBJ2-1; 9 bases are shared with TRBD1. This CDR3 contains 13 residues. J lost 6 bases, V lost 6 bases, and 3 bases had no gene match. The V gene's germline CDR1 is MDHEN and CDR2 SYDVKM. The DNA of the CDR3 is TGTGCCAGCAGAGAGACAGGGGGCAATGAGCAGTTCTTC. Its protein product is CASRETGGNEQFF.

To note about this clone: Other DNA sequences in the same sample also yield this CDR3. V is TRBV7-9 and J is TRBJ2-3; 8 nucleotides align to TRBD1. Germline V gene sequence: CDR1 SEHNR, CDR2 FQNEAQ (reference sequence). Trimming at V came to 5 bases and at J to 0 bases, leaving 1 base not matched to a gene. This CDR3 has 14 residues. CDR3 in amino acids: CASSGQGSTDTQYF. The CDR3 region has the DNA TGTGCCAGCAGCGGACAGGGAAGCACAGATACGCAGTATTTT.

The J gene is TRBJ1-6, the V gene TRBV21-1. TRBV21-1 constitutes a pseudogene. The CDR3 consists of 14 residues. CDR3: CASSYRAEDSPLHF. The CDR3 DNA follows: TGTGCCAGCAGCTACCGCGCGGAGGATTCACCCCTCCACTTT.

The chain is built from TRBV18 and TRBJ1-1; D is ambiguous. The V end lost 3 bases, the J end lost 1 base, and 6 bases lay between the germline ends. Germline V gene lookup returns CDR1 KGHSH and CDR2 LQKENI. This CDR3 has 13 residues. The CDR3 DNA is TGTGCCAGCTCACCGGAGGGGAACACTGAAGCTTTCTTT. Translated: CASSPEGNTEAFF.

The gene calls are TRBV4-2 and TRBJ1-1; unclear D gene. Germline CDR1 and CDR2: LGHNA and YNFKEQ. V was shortened by 1 base and J by 1 base, with 7 bases between the two germline ends. The CDR3 loop spans 14 amino acids. CDR3 in amino acids: CASSQVTENTEAFF. The CDR3 DNA reads as TGTGCCAGCAGCCAAGTGACTGAGAACACTGAAGCTTTCTTT.

The CDR3 coding sequence is TGTGCCAGTAGTGTCCAAACAGGGGGCGTTAGAAATGAGCAGTTCTTC. Its translation is CASSVQTGGVRNEQFF. The V call is TRBV19, the J call TRBJ2-1; TRBD1 agrees at 9 bases. This CDR3 is 16 amino acids long. Per germline, CDR1 LNHDA and CDR2 SQIVND (reference sequence). Trimming removed 5 bases from V and 7 bases from J; junction bases left unmatched: 12.

The chain combines TRBV5-6 with TRBJ1-2; D call uncertain. Germline V CDR1 and CDR2: SGHDT, YYEEEE. The length of the CDR3 is 13 residues. The ends were cut back, 0 bases at V and 4 bases at J, with 7 bases in the middle. CDR3 sequence: CASSLGQVYGYTF. CDR3 sequence (DNA): TGTGCCAGCAGCTTGGGGCAGGTCTATGGCTACACCTTC.

This chain connects TRBV5-5 to TRBJ1-5, with TRBD1 matching 8 bases. V was pared by 3 bases and J by 5 bases, with 1 base of the junction left unmatched. Germline V gene data show CDR1 as SGHKS and CDR2 as YYEKEE (reference sequence). The CDR3 runs 13 residues. CDR3 DNA sequence: TGTGCCAGCAGCTCGACAGGGGATCAGCCCCAGCATTTT. Translation: CASSSTGDQPQHF.

The rearrangement joins TRBV19 to TRBJ2-7; 11 bases agree with TRBD2. The CDR3 covers 14 residues. V lost 8 bases to trimming and J lost 0 bases; unmatched junction nucleotides: 3. Germline V gives CDR1 LNHDA, CDR2 SQIVND (reference sequence). CDR3 protein: CASATSGGSYEQYF. The CDR3, as DNA: TGTGCCAGTGCCACTAGCGGGGGCTCCTACGAGCAGTACTTC.

The J gene is TRBJ2-1, the V gene TRBV27; 7 nucleotides line up with TRBD1. Germline-derived CDR1 and CDR2 are MNHEY and SMNVEV (reference sequence). Losses at the gene ends were 5 bases for V and 2 bases for J; bases not matched to a gene: 6. CDR3 length: 15 amino acids. The CDR3 here is CASSPQGLPYNEQFF. CDR3 bases: TGTGCCAGCAGTCCACAGGGGTTACCCTACAATGAGCAGTTCTTC.

The chain carries TRBV2 and TRBJ1-1, with D perhaps TRBD1 (5 bases). Per the germline V gene, CDR1 is SNHLY and CDR2 is FYNNEI. V lost 6 bases, J lost 1 base, and 15 bases lay in between. The CDR3 has 15 residues. The CDR3 nucleotides read TGTGCCAGCAGCCTAGACAGACCCTCGAACACTGAAGCTTTCTTT. The encoded protein is CASSLDRPSNTEAFF.

The chain links TRBV7-3 to TRBJ2-3; 9 bases line up with TRBD2. The CDR3 totals 15 residues. V was clipped by 2 bases and J by 8 bases; unmatched bases: 8. Per the germline V gene, CDR1 is SGHTA and CDR2 is FQGTGA. CDR3 region: CASSLLAGGPATQYF. The CDR3 DNA reads TGTGCCAGCAGCTTACTGGCGGGAGGGCCCGCTACGCAGTATTTT.

V and J are TRBV5-1 and TRBJ1-3; a weak D match, TRBD1 (6 bases). The CDR3 sequence is 14 residues long. Germline V gene data show CDR1 as SGHRS and CDR2 as YFSETQ. V lost 4 bases, J lost 6 bases, and 14 bases lay in between. The DNA of the CDR3 is TGCGCCAGCAGCCATCGGGGGGGCGTAAACACCATATATTTT. This gives the protein CASSHRGGVNTIYF.

V usage is TRBV7-3 and J usage is TRBJ1-6, with D maybe TRBD1 (6 bases). This CDR3 region has 13 residues. CDR1 is SGHTA, CDR2 FQGTGA, per germline. Trimming took 4 bases from V and 7 from J, leaving 8 bases between them. CDR3 protein: CASSSGANSPLHF. The CDR3 DNA reads TGTGCCAGCAGCTCAGGGGCAAATTCACCCCTCCACTTT.

The rearrangement joins TRBV5-5 to TRBJ2-7, with 11 bases lining up with TRBD2. The V gene's germline CDR1 is SGHKS and CDR2 YYEKEE (reference sequence). The V segment lost 4 bases and the J segment 4 bases; nucleotides outside the gene matches: 4. The CDR3 is 14 amino acids. The CDR3 protein is CASSPGTSGYEQYF. The CDR3 DNA sequence: TGTGCCAGCAGCCCCGGGACTAGCGGATACGAGCAGTACTTC.

The chain joins TRBV6-5 to TRBJ2-1; 13 positions match TRBD2. The CDR3 is 14 residues long. V dropped 6 bases and J dropped 9; count of bases not matched to a gene: 5. Looked up from germline, CDR1 is MNHEY and CDR2 is SVGAGI. The CDR3 DNA sequence: TGTGCCAGCAGACTAGCGGGAGGGCCGGGTGAGCAGTTCTTC. Amino acids: CASRLAGGPGEQFF.

Comment on this clone: Other nucleotide sequences from this sample produce the same CDR3. This chain links TRBV7-9 with TRBJ2-2; unclear D gene. CDR1 and CDR2 (germline): SEHNR, FQNEAQ (reference sequence). Trimming left V 0 bases short and J 4 bases short, with 3 bases between. The CDR3 is 13 amino acids. CDR3 DNA: TGTGCCAGCAGCTTAGCCTCCACCGGGGAGCTGTTTTTT. As protein: CASSLASTGELFF.

This clone came up once. CDR3 DNA: TGTGCCAGCAGTGGGACAGGGGATGGCTACACCTTC. Amino acids: CASSGTGDGYTF. The rearrangement links TRBV2 to TRBJ1-2; 9 bases line up with TRBD1. This CDR3 is built from 12 residues. Germline values: CDR1 SNHLY, CDR2 FYNNEI. V shed 4 bases and J 6 bases; nucleotides not matched to a gene: 0.

The V gene is TRBV7-9, the J gene TRBJ1-2, with D perhaps TRBD1 (5 bases). V lost 1 base to trimming and J lost 7 bases, with 10 bases between them. From germline, CDR1 is SEHNR and CDR2 FQNEAQ (reference sequence). This CDR3 comprises 13 residues. This CDR3 reads CASSLDGGGGYTF. The CDR3 nucleotides read TGTGCCAGCAGCTTAGACGGGGGAGGTGGCTACACCTTC.

The chain is built from TRBV27 and TRBJ2-3; 7 bases fit TRBD1. The CDR3 runs to 12 residues. The germline CDR1 and CDR2 sequences are MNHEY and SMNVEV (reference sequence). J gave up 10 bases and V 3 bases, and 4 bases lay outside the gene matches. The CDR3 DNA reads TGTGCCAGCAGTTTTCGACAGGGCCCGCAGTATTTT. Translation gives CASSFRQGPQYF.

This chain joins TRBV28 and TRBJ1-5; 7 positions agree with TRBD1. In germline, CDR1 is MDHEN, CDR2 SYDVKM. This CDR3 spans 13 amino acids. The V and J ends lost 11 bases and 3 bases, in that order; junction bases with no gene match: 7. In nucleotides, the CDR3 is TGTGCCTCCAGGGACAGCAACAATCAGCCCCAGCATTTT. Its protein product is CASRDSNNQPQHF.

The chain links TRBV5-1 to TRBJ2-6, with TRBD1 matching 10 bases. Per germline, CDR1 SGHRS and CDR2 YFSETQ. This CDR3 has 17 residues. The V segment lost 0 bases and the J segment 4 bases; nucleotides outside the gene matches: 4. CDR3 residues: CASSLAGTGDGANVLTF. The CDR3 bases are TGCGCCAGCAGCTTGGCCGGGACAGGGGACGGGGCCAACGTCCTGACTTTC.

The chain carries TRBV9 and TRBJ2-7; 7 bases map to TRBD1. The V and J ends lost 4 bases and 0 bases, in that order; junction bases with no gene match: 4. This CDR3 spans 14 amino acids. Germline V gene sequence: CDR1 SGDLS, CDR2 YYNGEE. The CDR3 nucleotides are TGTGCCAGCAGCCGGGGACAGCACTCCTACGAGCAGTACTTC. Translating it yields CASSRGQHSYEQYF. The complete variable domain, with remaining parts taken from reference TRBV9 and TRBJ2-7, reads DSGVTQTPKHLITATGQRVTLRCSPRSGDLSVYWYQQSLDQGLQFLIQYYNGEERAKGNILERFSAQQFPDLHSELNLSSLELGDSALYFCASSRGQHSYEQYFGPGTRLTVT.

The rearrangement joins TRBV11-1 to TRBJ2-5; 14 bases fit TRBD2. With V trimmed by 5 bases and J by 0 bases, 2 bases remained unmatched. This CDR3 is built from 16 residues. Germline CDR1 and CDR2: SGHAT and FQDESV (reference sequence). The CDR3 DNA reads as TGTGCCAGCAGCAGACTAGCGGGAGGGTACCAAGAGACCCAGTACTTC. It is translated as CASSRLAGGYQETQYF. Filled out from reference TRBV11-1 and TRBJ2-5, the complete variable domain reads EAEVAQSPRYKITEKSQAVAFWCDPISGHATLYWYRQILGQGPELLVQFQDESVVDDSQLPKDRFSAERLKGVDSTLKIQPAELGDSAMYLCASSRLAGGYQETQYFGPGTRLLVL.